Below are 10 T cell receptor beta chains sequenced from a single sample in a study of regulatory T cells in long-lasting Graves disease. Regarding time point: newly diagnosed GD, antithyroid drugs for less than 3 months. RNA extracted from PBMCs served as the sequencing template. Libraries of TCR beta came from iRepertoire HTBI primers plus Arm-PCR of CDR3 regions. Each CDR3 protein is one row after TCRdb ran MiXCR on the multiplex PCR reads. This sample has 450,000 to 700,000 distinct CDR3 sequences, with approximately 15% found just once. This sample was also put to use in a study of T cells in Graves' hyperthyroidism and ophthalmopathy.

Specimen: peripheral blood mononuclear cells (PBMCs), collected at new diagnosis, from a patient treated with antithyroid drugs. The receptors originated from a man younger than 40 with Graves disease.

In this sample, this clonotype turned up a few times. V and J are TRBV19 and TRBJ1-4; 7 nucleotides agree with TRBD1. V shed 4 bases and J 7 bases; nucleotides not matched to a gene: 3. In germline, CDR1 is LNHDA, CDR2 SQIVND (reference sequence). The CDR3 extends over 13 amino acids. The CDR3 loop reads CASSNRTGEKLFF. The CDR3 DNA reads TGTGCCAGTAGTAATCGGACAGGTGAAAAACTGTTTTTT. Supplemented by reference TRBV19 and TRBJ1-4, the full variable domain reads DGGITQSPKYLFRKEGQNVTLSCEQNLNHDAMYWYRQDPGQGLRLIYYSQIVNDFQKGDIAEGYSVSREKKESFPLTVTSAQKNPTAFYLCASSNRTGEKLFFGSGTQLSVL.

This chain links TRBV12-3 or TRBV12-4 with TRBJ1-2; TRBD1 aligns across 7 bases. J gave up 8 bases and V 6 bases, and 12 bases lay outside the gene matches. The CDR3 is made up of 14 amino acids. The CDR3 loop is CASRAGHWGQGYTF. The DNA for the CDR3 is TGTGCCAGCAGGGCGGGGCACTGGGGACAGGGCTACACCTTC.

A few counts support this clonotype. The chain recombines TRBV18 with TRBJ2-7; the match to TRBD2 covers 7 bases. V lost 3 bases to trimming and J lost 3 bases; unmatched junction nucleotides: 5. Germline V gene lookup returns CDR1 KGHSH and CDR2 LQKENI. The CDR3 extends over 14 amino acids. The chain's CDR3 is CASSPSGTNYEQYF. The CDR3 DNA sequence: TGTGCCAGCTCACCTTCGGGGACTAACTACGAGCAGTACTTC.

This clonotype has more than one count but fewer than ten. The chain recombines TRBV19 with TRBJ2-1; 10 bases align to TRBD2. The CDR3 extends over 17 amino acids. CDR1 is LNHDA and CDR2 is SQIVND in the germline V gene (reference sequence). With 10 bases clipped from V and 4 bases from J, the junction kept 16 bases outside the gene matches. In nucleotides, the CDR3 is TGTGCCACTCAGCGGGAGGGCCTCGAGTTTGGGTACAATGAGCAGTTCTTC. Translated: CATQREGLEFGYNEQFF.

This clonotype has at least ten counts. The chain couples TRBV27 to TRBJ1-2, with D perhaps TRBD1 (6 bases). Germline V gene data show CDR1 as MNHEY and CDR2 as SMNVEV (reference sequence). Trimming pared 8 bases from V and 2 bases from J, leaving 18 bases between. The CDR3 contains 15 residues. The CDR3 sequence: CASRTSRGANYGYTF. DNA for the CDR3: TGTGCCAGCCGGACCTCTCGGGGGGCAAACTATGGCTACACCTTC.

The chain recombines TRBV11-2 with TRBJ2-2; D may match TRBD1 or TRBD2 (5 bases each). Per germline, CDR1 SGHAT and CDR2 FQNNGV. The CDR3 totals 17 residues. V dropped 5 bases and J dropped 3 bases, with 19 bases sitting between them. The CDR3 DNA reads TGTGCCAGCAGCCCCCGGGACCGATATGGGGACACCGGGGAGCTGTTTTTT. Translating gives CASSPRDRYGDTGELFF.

As for this clonotype: A much larger clone lies one base from this, so it may be a read error. Given the absence of the conserved phenylalanine or tryptophan at the CDR3 end, a read error is likely. V usage is TRBV10-3 and J usage is TRBJ1-6; 8 nucleotides align to TRBD1. The V gene's germline CDR1 is ENHRY and CDR2 SYGVKD. This CDR3 region has 15 residues. V shed 6 bases, J shed 6 bases, and the junction held 7 bases outside the gene matches. CDR3 in amino acids: CAIRLDRALNSPLHS. The CDR3 region has the DNA TGTGCCATCAGGCTGGACAGGGCCCTTAATTCACCCCTCCACTCT.

The chain couples TRBV9 to TRBJ2-2; 7 nucleotides align to TRBD2. The germline V gene has CDR1 SGDLS and CDR2 YYNGEE. The CDR3 has 17 residues. With V trimmed by 4 bases and J by 0 bases, 9 bases remained unmatched. CDR3 residues: CASSIPRDYANTGELFF. CDR3 nucleotide sequence: TGTGCCAGCAGCATCCCCCGGGACTACGCGAACACCGGGGAGCTGTTTTTT. The variable domain in full, completed from reference TRBV9 and TRBJ2-2, reads DSGVTQTPKHLITATGQRVTLRCSPRSGDLSVYWYQQSLDQGLQFLIQYYNGEERAKGNILERFSAQQFPDLHSELNLSSLELGDSALYFCASSIPRDYANTGELFFGEGSRLTVL.

In regard to this clonotype: The junction departs from germline at one end; a sequencing error may be responsible. This chain joins TRBV5-1 and TRBJ2-5; 7 nucleotides agree with TRBD2. The CDR3 spans 17 residues. Germline V gene lookup returns CDR1 SGHRS and CDR2 YFSETQ. CDR3 in DNA: TGTGCCAGCAGCCAGACCTTCCTTAGACTAGCCAGGGAGACCCAGTACTTC. It translates to CASSQTFLRLARETQYF.

This clonotype occurred a few times. The CDR3 loop is CASSFGLRDTQYF. The DNA for the CDR3 is TGTGCCAGCAGCTTCGGGTTGCGGGATACGCAGTATTTT. The V gene is TRBV5-8, the J gene TRBJ2-3; D is ambiguous. The germline V gene encodes CDR1 SGHTS and CDR2 YDEGEE. V lost 2 bases to trimming and J lost 6 bases, with 10 bases between them. The CDR3 covers 13 residues.